The rows below give T cell receptor beta chains drawn from one sample of a study of glioma-infiltrating T cells after dendritic cell vaccination. Repertoires were generated with immunoSEQ multiplex PCR, while TCRdb's copy carries only in-frame clones and drops some. Altogether about 24,000 clones are present, around 92% being singletons, with the ten largest covering over 2.5%. The specimen comprised blood, sampled after dendritic cell vaccination. Receptors originate from a human donor with glioblastoma. Each CDR3 is given without its conserved first and last residue.

v_gene	j_gene	CDR3aa
TRBV7-8	TRBJ2-5	ASSLRAPGLAAKETQY
TRBV15	TRBJ2-2	ATSEGGGAYTGELF
TRBV6-5	TRBJ1-2	ASRDRGPYGYT
TRBV9	TRBJ2-2	ASSVVNGGAGGRELF
TRBV11-1	TRBJ2-5	ASSLGLPSTAQY
TRBV18	TRBJ1-1	ASSLQGFPTEAF
TRBV7-9	TRBJ2-7	ASSTSGGAYEQY
TRBV5-5	TRBJ2-5	ASSLPSQETQY
TRBV6-6	TRBJ1-2	ASSYQETGAYGYT
TRBV20-1	TRBJ2-4	SAYWENIQY
TRBV2	TRBJ2-3	ASSVTSGAADTQY
TRBV4-1	TRBJ1-5	ASSLQQGGSQPQH
TRBV2	TRBJ2-7	ASSEGIAGGYEQY
TRBV4-1	TRBJ2-3	ASSQGPRSTDTQY
TRBV11-3	TRBJ1-1	ASSPLAGVAEAF
TRBV7-9	TRBJ1-4	ASRSTEALWEKLF
TRBV18	TRBJ2-1	ASSPYVGEQF
TRBV6-5	TRBJ2-7	ASSYQRGRLDEQY
TRBV7-9	TRBJ2-7	ASSLYAGVNYEQY
TRBV19	TRBJ2-1	ATSGPYGGEQF
TRBV5-5	TRBJ1-1	ASSFPRTGVVSF
TRBV25-1	TRBJ2-7	ASSDFEASYEQY
TRBV19	TRBJ1-2	ASSGDRGNYGYT
TRBV6-6	TRBJ1-2	ASSSPTSNYGYT
TRBV7-9	TRBJ1-1	ASSRAGDTEAF
TRBV6-1	TRBJ2-7	ASSGTGRGFYEQY
TRBV11-2	TRBJ2-3	ASSLLRSTTDTQY
TRBV7-9	TRBJ2-7	ASSLADSGPYEQY
TRBV13	TRBJ2-1	ASSRGLAGGSSYNEQF
TRBV15	TRBJ2-7	ATSYPARAGEQY
TRBV19	TRBJ2-6	ATFSTGGLSGANVLT
TRBV7-8	TRBJ2-7	ASSPSGTETYEQY
TRBV2	TRBJ1-5	ASSRQGTGNQPQH
TRBV6-5	TRBJ1-2	ASSSPLGGSNYGYT
TRBV6-1	TRBJ2-7	ASIRGSYEQY
TRBV9	TRBJ2-7	ASSPGTGGIYEQY
TRBV6-5	TRBJ1-4	ASRADTTNEKLF
TRBV30	TRBJ2-1	AWKRLAGGRNEQF
TRBV9	TRBJ1-2	ASSVGRPYGYT
TRBV5-5	TRBJ1-1	ASKSQGELMNTEAF
TRBV18	TRBJ2-7	ASSPRRDSVAYEQY
TRBV7-2	TRBJ1-2	ASSSAVGGGNYGYT
TRBV30	TRBJ1-4	AWSVPLVGGIDANEKLF
TRBV7-8	TRBJ2-3	ASSLEGGAGTDTQY
TRBV13	TRBJ2-2	ASSLSEATNTGELF
TRBV19	TRBJ2-1	ASRTGSSSYNEQF
TRBV30	TRBJ2-5	AWSVLPPETQY
TRBV6-5	TRBJ1-4	ASQLRDSNEKLF
TRBV21-1	TRBJ1-1	ASSTPYGAF